This T cell receptor beta chain was retrieved from a study of CD8 T cells in Susac syndrome. Germline lookup yields CDR1 MNHEY and CDR2 SMNVEV (reference sequence). This CDR3 region has 15 residues. J lost 4 bases, V lost 2 bases, and 7 bases had no gene match. The RNA input was about 0.5 to 1 ug, and it was reverse transcribed with random hexamers. Via MiXCR, TCRdb re-called the immunoSEQ multiplex PCR reads, giving one row per CDR3 protein. The table lists roughly 100,000 distinct CDR3 sequences, approximately 96% of them singletons. Sequencing used CD8+ T cells from PBMCs. The rearrangement joins TRBV27 to TRBJ1-2; 7 bases are a match to TRBD1. The receptor was derived from a human donor with Susac syndrome. The CDR3: CASSLITGDGYGYTF. The CDR3 DNA reads TGTGCCAGCAGTTTAATAACAGGGGATGGCTATGGCTACACCTTC.